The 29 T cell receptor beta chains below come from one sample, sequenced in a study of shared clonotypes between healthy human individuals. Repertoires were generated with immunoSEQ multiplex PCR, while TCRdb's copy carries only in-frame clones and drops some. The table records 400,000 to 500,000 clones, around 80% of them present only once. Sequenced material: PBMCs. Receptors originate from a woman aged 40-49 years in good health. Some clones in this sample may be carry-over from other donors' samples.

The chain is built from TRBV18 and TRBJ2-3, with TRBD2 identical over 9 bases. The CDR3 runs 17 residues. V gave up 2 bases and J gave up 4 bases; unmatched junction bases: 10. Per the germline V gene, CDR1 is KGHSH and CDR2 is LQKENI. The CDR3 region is CASSPGLASGNSDTQYF. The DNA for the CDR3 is TGTGCCAGCTCACCAGGGTTGGCTAGCGGGAACTCAGATACGCAGTATTTT.

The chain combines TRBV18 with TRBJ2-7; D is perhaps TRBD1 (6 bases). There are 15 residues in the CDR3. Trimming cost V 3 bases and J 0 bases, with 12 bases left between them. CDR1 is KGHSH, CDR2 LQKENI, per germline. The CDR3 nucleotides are TGTGCCAGCTCACCCAGGACGGACAGCTCCTACGAGCAGTACTTC. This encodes CASSPRTDSSYEQYF.

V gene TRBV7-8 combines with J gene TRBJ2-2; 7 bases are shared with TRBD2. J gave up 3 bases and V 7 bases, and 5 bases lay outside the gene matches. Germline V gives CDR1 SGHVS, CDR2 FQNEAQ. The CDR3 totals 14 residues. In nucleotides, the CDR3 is TGTGCCAGCAATCGGCGGGAGCACACCGGGGAGCTGTTTTTT. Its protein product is CASNRREHTGELFF. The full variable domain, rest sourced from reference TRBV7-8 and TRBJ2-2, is GAGVSQSPRYKVAKRGQDVALRCDPISGHVSLFWYQQALGQGPEFLTYFQNEAQLDKSGLPSDRFFAERPEGSVSTLKIQRTQQEDSAVYLCASNRREHTGELFFGEGSRLTVL.

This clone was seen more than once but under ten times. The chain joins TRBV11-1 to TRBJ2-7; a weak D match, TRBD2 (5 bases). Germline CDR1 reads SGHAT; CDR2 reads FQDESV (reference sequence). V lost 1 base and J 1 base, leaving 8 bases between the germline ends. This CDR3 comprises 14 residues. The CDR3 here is CASSLGQRSYEQYF. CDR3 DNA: TGTGCCAGCAGCTTAGGCCAGCGGTCCTACGAGCAGTACTTC. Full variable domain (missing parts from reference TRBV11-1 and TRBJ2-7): EAEVAQSPRYKITEKSQAVAFWCDPISGHATLYWYRQILGQGPELLVQFQDESVVDDSQLPKDRFSAERLKGVDSTLKIQPAELGDSAMYLCASSLGQRSYEQYFGPGTRLTVT.

The CDR3 region is CSATWAGEQFF. The CDR3 coding sequence is TGCAGTGCGACGTGGGCCGGGGAGCAGTTCTTC. The rearrangement joins TRBV20-1 to TRBJ2-1; D is unclear. V was pared by 6 bases and J by 10 bases, with 13 bases between. Germline values: CDR1 DFQATT, CDR2 SNEGSKA (reference sequence). The CDR3 sequence is 11 residues long.

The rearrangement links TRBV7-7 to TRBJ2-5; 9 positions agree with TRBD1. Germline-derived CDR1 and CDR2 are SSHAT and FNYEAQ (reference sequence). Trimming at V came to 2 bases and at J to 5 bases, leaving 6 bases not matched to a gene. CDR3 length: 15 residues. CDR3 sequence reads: CASSLSGQGSETQYF. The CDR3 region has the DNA TGTGCCAGCAGCTTATCGGGACAGGGATCTGAGACCCAGTACTTC.

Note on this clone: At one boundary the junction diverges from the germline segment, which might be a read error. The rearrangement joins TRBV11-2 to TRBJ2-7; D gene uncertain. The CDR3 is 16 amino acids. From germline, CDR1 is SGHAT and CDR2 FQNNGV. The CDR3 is CASSFQTGGSSYEQHF. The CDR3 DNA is TGTGCCAGCAGCTTCCAGACCGGCGGTAGCTCCTACGAGCAGCACTTC.

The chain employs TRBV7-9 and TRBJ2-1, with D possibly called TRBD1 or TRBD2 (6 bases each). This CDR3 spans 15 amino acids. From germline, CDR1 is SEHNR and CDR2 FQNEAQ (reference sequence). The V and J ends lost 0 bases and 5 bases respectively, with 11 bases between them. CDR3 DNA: TGTGCCAGCAGCTTAGCGGGGGGCGAGAACAATGAGCAGTTCTTC. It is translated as CASSLAGGENNEQFF.

This CDR3 reads CASSPGSGERDTQYF. CDR3 bases: TGTGCCAGCTCACCGGGTAGTGGGGAACGCGATACGCAGTATTTT. The chain links TRBV18 to TRBJ2-3; D unclear. Germline V lookup: CDR1 KGHSH, CDR2 LQKENI. V lost 3 bases and J lost 6, with 16 bases in between. There are 15 residues in the CDR3.

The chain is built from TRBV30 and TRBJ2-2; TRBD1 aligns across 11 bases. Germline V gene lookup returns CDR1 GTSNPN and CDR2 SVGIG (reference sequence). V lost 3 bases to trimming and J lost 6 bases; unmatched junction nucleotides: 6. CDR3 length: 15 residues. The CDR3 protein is CAWSRGTGGAGELFF. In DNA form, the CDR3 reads TGTGCCTGGAGCCGAGGGACAGGGGGGGCCGGGGAGCTGTTTTTT.

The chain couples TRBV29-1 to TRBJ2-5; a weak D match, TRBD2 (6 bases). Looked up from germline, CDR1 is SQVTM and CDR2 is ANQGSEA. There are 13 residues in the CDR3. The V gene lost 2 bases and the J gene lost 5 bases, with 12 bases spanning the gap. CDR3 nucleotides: TGCAGCGTTGAACAAGGGCGGGGCGAGACCCAGTACTTC. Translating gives CSVEQGRGETQYF.

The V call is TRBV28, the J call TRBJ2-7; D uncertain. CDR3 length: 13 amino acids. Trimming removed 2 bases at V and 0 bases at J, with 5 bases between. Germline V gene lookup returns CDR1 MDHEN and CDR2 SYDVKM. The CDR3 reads CASSLPSSYEQYF. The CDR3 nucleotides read TGTGCCAGCAGTTTACCCAGCTCCTACGAGCAGTACTTC.

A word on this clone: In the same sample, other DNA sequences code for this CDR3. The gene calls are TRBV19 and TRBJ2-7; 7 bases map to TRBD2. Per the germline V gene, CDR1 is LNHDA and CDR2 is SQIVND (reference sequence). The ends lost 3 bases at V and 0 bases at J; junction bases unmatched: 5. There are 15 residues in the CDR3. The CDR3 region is CASSMGLADSYEQYF. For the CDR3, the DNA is TGTGCCAGTAGTATGGGTCTAGCGGACTCCTACGAGCAGTACTTC. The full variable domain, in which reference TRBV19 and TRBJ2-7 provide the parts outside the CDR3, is DGGITQSPKYLFRKEGQNVTLSCEQNLNHDAMYWYRQDPGQGLRLIYYSQIVNDFQKGDIAEGYSVSREKKESFPLTVTSAQKNPTAFYLCASSMGLADSYEQYFGPGTRLTVT.

CDR3 DNA sequence: TGTGCCAGCAGCTCCGACAGGGTTTCGAATCTAGAGACCCAGTACTTC. Its translation is CASSSDRVSNLETQYF. This chain links TRBV11-2 with TRBJ2-5; 7 nucleotides line up with TRBD1. Germline loops: CDR1 SGHAT, CDR2 FQNNGV. Trimming removed 4 bases from V and 4 bases from J; junction bases left unmatched: 12. This CDR3 region has 16 residues.

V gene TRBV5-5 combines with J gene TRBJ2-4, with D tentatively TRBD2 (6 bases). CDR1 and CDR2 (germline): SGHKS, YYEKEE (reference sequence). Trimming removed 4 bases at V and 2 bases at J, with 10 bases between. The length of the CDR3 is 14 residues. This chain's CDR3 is CASSTGSTKNIQYF. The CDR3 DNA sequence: TGTGCCAGCAGCACCGGGAGCACCAAAAACATTCAGTACTTC.

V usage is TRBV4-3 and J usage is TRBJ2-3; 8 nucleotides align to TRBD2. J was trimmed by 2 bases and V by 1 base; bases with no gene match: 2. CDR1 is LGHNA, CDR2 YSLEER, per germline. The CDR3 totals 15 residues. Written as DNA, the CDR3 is TGCGCCAGCAGCCAAGGACTAGCGTTCACAGATACGCAGTATTTT. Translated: CASSQGLAFTDTQYF.

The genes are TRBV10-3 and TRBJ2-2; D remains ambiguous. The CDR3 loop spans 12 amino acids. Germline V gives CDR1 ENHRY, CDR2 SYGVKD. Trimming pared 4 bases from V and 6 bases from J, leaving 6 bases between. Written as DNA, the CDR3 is TGTGCCATCAGTGGGGGTCCCGGGGAGCTGTTTTTT. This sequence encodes CAISGGPGELFF.

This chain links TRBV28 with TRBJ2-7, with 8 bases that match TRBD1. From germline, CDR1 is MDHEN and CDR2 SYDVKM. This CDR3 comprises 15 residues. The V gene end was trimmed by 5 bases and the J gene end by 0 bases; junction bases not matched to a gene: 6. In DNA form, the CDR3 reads TGTGCCAGCAGTCCCGACAGGGGATACTCCTACGAGCAGTACTTC. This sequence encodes CASSPDRGYSYEQYF.

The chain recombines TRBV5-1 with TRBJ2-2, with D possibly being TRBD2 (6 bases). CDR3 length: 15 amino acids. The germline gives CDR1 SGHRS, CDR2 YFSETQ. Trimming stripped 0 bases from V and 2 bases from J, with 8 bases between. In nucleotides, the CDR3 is TGCGCCAGCAGCTTGGTTAGCGGAAACACCGGGGAGCTGTTTTTT. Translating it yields CASSLVSGNTGELFF.

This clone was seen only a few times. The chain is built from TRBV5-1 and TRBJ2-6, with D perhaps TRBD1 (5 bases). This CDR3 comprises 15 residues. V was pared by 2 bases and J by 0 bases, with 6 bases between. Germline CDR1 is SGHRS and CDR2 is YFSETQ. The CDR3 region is CASSLQASGANVLTF. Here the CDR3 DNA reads TGCGCCAGCAGCTTACAGGCCTCTGGGGCCAACGTCCTGACTTTC.

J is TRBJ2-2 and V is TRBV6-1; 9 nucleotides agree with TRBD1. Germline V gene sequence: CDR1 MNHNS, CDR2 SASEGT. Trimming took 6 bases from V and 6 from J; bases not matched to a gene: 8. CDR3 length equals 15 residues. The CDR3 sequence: CASRTSTGGAGELFF. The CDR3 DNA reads TGTGCCAGCAGGACGTCGACAGGGGGAGCCGGGGAGCTGTTTTTT.

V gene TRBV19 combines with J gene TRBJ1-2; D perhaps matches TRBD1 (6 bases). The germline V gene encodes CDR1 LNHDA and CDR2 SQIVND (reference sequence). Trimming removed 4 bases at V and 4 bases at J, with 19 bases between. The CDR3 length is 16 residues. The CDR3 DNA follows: TGTGCCAGTAGTAGTCCGGCGGCCGGGGGCCTCTATGGCTACACCTTC. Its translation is CASSSPAAGGLYGYTF.

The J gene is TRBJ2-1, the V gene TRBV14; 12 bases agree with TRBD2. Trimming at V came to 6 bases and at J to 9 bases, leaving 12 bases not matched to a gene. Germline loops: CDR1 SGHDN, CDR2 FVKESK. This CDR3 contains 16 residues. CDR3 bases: TGTGCCAGCAGTCGAGGACTAGCGGGATTCATCGGTGAGCAGTTCTTC. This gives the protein CASSRGLAGFIGEQFF.

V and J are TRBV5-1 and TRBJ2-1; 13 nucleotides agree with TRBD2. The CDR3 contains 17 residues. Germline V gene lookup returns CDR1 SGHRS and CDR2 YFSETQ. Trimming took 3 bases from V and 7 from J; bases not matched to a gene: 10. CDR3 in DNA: TGCGCCAGCAGCTCCGATACTAGCGGGAGGGCGTTAAATGAGCAGTTCTTC. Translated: CASSSDTSGRALNEQFF.

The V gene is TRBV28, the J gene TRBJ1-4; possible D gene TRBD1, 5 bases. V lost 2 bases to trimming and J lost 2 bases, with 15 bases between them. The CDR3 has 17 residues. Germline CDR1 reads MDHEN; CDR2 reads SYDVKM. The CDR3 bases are TGTGCCAGCAGTTTAGGGTGGCAACAGGAGACTAATGAAAAACTGTTTTTT. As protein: CASSLGWQQETNEKLFF.

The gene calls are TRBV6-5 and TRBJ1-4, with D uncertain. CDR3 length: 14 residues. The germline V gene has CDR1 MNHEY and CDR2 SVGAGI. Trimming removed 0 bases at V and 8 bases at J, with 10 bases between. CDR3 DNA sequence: TGTGCCAGCAGTTACTCGTGGCAGCGAGAAAAACTGTTTTTT. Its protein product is CASSYSWQREKLFF.

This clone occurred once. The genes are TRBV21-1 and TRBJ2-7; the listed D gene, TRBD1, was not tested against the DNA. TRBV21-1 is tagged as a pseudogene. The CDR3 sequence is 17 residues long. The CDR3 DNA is TGTGCCAGCAGCAAGAATTCCCGGGACAGGGTGAATTACGAGCAGTACTTC. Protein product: CASSKNSRDRVNYEQYF.

The DNA for the CDR3 is TGTGCCAGCAGCCTCCGGGGACTAGCGGGAGAATCGTACAATGAGCAGTTCTTC. This gives the protein CASSLRGLAGESYNEQFF. This rearrangement joins TRBV12-1 to TRBJ2-1; the table's D call of TRBD2 was not tested on the DNA. TRBV12-1 has pseudogene status. The CDR3 loop spans 18 amino acids.

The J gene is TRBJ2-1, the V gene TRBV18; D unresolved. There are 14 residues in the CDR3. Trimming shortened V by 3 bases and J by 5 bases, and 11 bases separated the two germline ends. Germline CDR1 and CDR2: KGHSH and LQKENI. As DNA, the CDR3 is TGTGCCAGCTCACCGTCGCGGACGCACAATGAGCAGTTCTTC. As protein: CASSPSRTHNEQFF. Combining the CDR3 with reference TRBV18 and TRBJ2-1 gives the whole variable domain NAGVMQNPRHLVRRRGQEARLRCSPMKGHSHVYWYRQLPEEGLKFMVYLQKENIIDESGMPKERFSAEFPKEGPSILRIQQVVRGDSAAYFCASSPSRTHNEQFFGPGTRLTVL.